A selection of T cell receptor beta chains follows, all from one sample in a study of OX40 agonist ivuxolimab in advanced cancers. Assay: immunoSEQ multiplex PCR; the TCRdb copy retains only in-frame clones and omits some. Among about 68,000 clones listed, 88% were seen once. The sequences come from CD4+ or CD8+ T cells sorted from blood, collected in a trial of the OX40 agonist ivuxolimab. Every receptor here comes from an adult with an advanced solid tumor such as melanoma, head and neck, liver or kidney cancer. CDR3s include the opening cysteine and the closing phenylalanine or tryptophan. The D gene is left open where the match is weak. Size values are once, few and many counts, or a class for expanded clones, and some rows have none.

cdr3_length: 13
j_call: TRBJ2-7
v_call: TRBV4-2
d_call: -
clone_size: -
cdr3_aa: CASSQDRAHEQYF
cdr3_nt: TGTGCCAGCAGCCAAGATAGAGCCCACGAGCAGTACTTC

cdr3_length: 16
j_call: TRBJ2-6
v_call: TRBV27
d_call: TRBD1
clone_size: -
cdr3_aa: CASRTGLSSGANVLTF
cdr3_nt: TGTGCCAGCCGGACAGGGTTATCGTCTGGGGCCAACGTCCTGACTTTC

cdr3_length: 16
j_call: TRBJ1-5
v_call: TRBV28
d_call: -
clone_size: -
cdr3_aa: CASSFGASWSNQPQHF
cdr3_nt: TGTGCCAGCAGTTTTGGGGCCAGTTGGAGCAATCAGCCCCAGCATTTT

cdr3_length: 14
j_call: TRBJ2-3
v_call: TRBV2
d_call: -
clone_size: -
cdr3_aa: CASRAGGGTYTQYF
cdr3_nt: TGTGCCAGCAGGGCTGGCGGGGGCACTTATACGCAGTATTTT

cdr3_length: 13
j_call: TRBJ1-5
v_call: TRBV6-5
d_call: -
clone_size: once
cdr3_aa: CASSRQSNQPQHF
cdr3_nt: TGTGCCAGCAGTCGACAGAGCAATCAGCCCCAGCATTTT

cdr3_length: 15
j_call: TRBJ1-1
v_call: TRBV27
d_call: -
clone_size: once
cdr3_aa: CASSPDRPWGTEAFF
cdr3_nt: TGTGCCAGCAGTCCAGACAGGCCTTGGGGCACTGAAGCTTTCTTT

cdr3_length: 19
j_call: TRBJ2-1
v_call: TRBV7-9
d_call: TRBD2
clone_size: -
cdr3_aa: CASSWSIGTSGSSYNEQFF
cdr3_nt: TGTGCCAGCAGCTGGAGCATCGGGACTAGCGGAAGCTCCTACAATGAGCAGTTCTTC

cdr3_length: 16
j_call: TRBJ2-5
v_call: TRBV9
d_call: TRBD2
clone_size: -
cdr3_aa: CASSVDSGRGEETQYF
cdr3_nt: TGTGCCAGCAGCGTAGATAGCGGGAGAGGGGAAGAGACCCAGTACTTC

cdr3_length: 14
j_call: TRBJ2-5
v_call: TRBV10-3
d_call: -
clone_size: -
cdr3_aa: CAIRPTAGGETQYF
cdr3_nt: TGTGCCATCAGACCGACAGCGGGTGGGGAGACCCAGTACTTC

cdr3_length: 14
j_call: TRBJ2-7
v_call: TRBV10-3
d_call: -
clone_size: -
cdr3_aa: CAISESFTPYEQYF
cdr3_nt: TGTGCCATCAGTGAGTCGTTCACTCCCTACGAGCAGTACTTC

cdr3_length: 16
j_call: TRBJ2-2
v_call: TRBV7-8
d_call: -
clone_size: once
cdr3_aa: CASSQIRGENTGELFF
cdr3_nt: TGTGCCAGCAGCCAGATTCGGGGAGAAAACACCGGGGAGCTGTTTTTT

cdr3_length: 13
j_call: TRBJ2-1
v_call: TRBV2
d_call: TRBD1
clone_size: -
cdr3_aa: CASSGDRVNEQFF
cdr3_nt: TGTGCCAGCAGCGGGGACAGAGTCAATGAGCAGTTCTTC

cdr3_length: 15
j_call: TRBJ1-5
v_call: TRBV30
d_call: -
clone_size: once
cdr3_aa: CAWSVSGGGNQPQHF
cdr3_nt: TGTGCCTGGAGTGTATCTGGGGGCGGCAATCAGCCCCAGCATTTT

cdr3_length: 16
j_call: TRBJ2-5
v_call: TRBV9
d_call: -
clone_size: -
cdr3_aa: CASSTQADRVRETQYF
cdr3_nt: TGTGCCAGCAGCACCCAAGCGGACCGAGTTCGAGAGACCCAGTACTTC

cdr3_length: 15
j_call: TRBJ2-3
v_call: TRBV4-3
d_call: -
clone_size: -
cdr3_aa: CASSQRLDRADTQYF
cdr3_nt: TGCGCCAGCAGCCAACGTTTGGATAGGGCAGATACGCAGTATTTT

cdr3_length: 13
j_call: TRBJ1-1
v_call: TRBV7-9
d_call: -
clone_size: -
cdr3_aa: CASSLDQNTEAFF
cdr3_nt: TGTGCCAGCAGCTTAGATCAAAACACTGAAGCTTTCTTT

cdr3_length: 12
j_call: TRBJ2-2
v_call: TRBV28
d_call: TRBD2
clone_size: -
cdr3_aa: CASLGGAGELFF
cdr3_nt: TGTGCCAGCCTCGGGGGGGCCGGGGAGCTGTTTTTT

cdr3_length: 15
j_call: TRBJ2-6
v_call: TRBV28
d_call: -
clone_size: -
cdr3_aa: CASSFEGAGANVLTF
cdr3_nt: TGTGCCAGCAGTTTCGAGGGGGCTGGGGCCAACGTCCTGACTTTC

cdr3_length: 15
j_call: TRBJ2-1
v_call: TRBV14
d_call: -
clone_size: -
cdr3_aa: CASSKGLTTDHEQFF
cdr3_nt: TGTGCCAGCAGCAAGGGACTGACAACAGACCATGAGCAGTTCTTC

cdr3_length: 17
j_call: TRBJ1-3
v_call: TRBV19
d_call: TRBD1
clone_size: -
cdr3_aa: CASRRQGTVHSGNTIYF
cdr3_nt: TGTGCCAGTAGGCGACAGGGGACCGTCCACTCTGGAAACACCATATATTTT

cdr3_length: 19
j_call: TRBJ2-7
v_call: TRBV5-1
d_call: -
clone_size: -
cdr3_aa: CASSLDFGWGPPHSYEQYF
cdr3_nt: TGCGCCAGCAGCTTGGATTTTGGGTGGGGTCCCCCTCACTCCTACGAGCAGTACTTC

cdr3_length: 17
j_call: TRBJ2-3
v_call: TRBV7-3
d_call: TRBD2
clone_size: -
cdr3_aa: CASSLDGAGGPTDTQYF
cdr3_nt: TGTGCCAGCAGCTTAGATGGAGCGGGAGGGCCCACAGATACGCAGTATTTT

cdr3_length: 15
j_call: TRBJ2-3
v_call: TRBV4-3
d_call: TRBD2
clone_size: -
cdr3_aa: CASGTLAGGTDTQYF
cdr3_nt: TGCGCCAGCGGGACATTGGCGGGAGGGACAGATACGCAGTATTTT

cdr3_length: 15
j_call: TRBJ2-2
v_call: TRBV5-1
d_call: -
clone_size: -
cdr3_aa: CASSLIAGPTGELFF
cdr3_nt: TGCGCCAGCAGCTTGATCGCAGGGCCCACCGGGGAGCTGTTTTTT

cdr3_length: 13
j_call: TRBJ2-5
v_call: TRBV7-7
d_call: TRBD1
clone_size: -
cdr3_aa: CASSSDRVETQYF
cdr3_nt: TGTGCCAGCAGTTCTGACAGGGTAGAGACCCAGTACTTC

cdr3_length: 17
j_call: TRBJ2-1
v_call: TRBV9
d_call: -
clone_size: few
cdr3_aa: CASSVGEATGSYNEQFF
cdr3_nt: TGTGCCAGCAGCGTAGGGGAAGCTACAGGGTCCTACAATGAGCAGTTCTTC

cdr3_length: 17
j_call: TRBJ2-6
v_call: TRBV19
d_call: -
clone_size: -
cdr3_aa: CASSILRSPSGANVLTF
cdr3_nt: TGTGCCAGTAGTATACTCCGGTCCCCCTCTGGGGCCAACGTCCTGACTTTC

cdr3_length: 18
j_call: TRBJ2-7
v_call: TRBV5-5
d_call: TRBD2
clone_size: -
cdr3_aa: CASSLATGLAGLSYEQYF
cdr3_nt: TGTGCCAGCAGCTTGGCCACGGGACTAGCGGGACTTTCCTACGAGCAGTACTTC

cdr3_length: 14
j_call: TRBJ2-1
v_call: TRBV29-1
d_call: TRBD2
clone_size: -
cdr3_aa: CSVPAGAGDSGQFF
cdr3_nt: TGCAGCGTTCCAGCGGGAGCGGGGGATTCGGGGCAGTTCTTC

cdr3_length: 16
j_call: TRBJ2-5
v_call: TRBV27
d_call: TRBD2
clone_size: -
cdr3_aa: CASSRTSGRGGETQYF
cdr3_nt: TGTGCCAGCAGCCGGACTAGCGGGAGGGGTGGAGAGACCCAGTACTTC

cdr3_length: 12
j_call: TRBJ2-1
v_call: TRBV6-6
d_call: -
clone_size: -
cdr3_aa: CASTPRLGWQFF
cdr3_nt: TGTGCCAGCACCCCAAGACTAGGATGGCAGTTCTTC

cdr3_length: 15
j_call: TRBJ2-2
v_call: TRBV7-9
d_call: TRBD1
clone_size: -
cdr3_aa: CASRPDRGRTGELFF
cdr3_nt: TGTGCCAGCAGGCCGGACAGGGGACGGACCGGGGAGCTGTTTTTT

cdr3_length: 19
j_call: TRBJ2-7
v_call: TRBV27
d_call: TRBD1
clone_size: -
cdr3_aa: CASSQRTRDRRTSPYEQYF
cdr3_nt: TGTGCCAGCAGTCAGAGGACCCGGGACAGGCGAACCTCGCCCTACGAGCAGTACTTC

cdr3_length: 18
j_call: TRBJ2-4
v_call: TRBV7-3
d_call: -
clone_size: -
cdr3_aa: CASSPRGTGGQAKNIQYF
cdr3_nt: TGTGCCAGCAGCCCCAGGGGAACTGGCGGACAAGCCAAAAACATTCAGTACTTC

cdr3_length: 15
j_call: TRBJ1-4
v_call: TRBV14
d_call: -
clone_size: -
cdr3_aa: CASSQEGRRNEKLFF
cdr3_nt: TGTGCCAGCAGCCAAGAGGGACGGCGGAATGAAAAACTGTTTTTT

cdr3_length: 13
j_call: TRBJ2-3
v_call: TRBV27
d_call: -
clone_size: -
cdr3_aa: CASRPGGTDTQYF
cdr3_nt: TGTGCCAGCAGACCAGGGGGCACAGATACGCAGTATTTT

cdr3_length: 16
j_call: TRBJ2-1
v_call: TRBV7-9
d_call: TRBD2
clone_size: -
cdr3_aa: CASSFVPGLTHNEQFF
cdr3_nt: TGTGCCAGCAGTTTCGTACCGGGACTAACCCACAATGAGCAGTTCTTC

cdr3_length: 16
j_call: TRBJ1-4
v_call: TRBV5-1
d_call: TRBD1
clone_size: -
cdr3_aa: CASSLGQGPTNEKLFF
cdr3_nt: TGCGCCAGCAGCTTAGGACAGGGCCCTACTAATGAAAAACTGTTTTTT

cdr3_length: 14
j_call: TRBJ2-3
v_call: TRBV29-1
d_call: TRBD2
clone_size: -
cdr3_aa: CSVAPGGSHNTQYF
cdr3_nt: TGCAGCGTCGCTCCGGGGGGGTCTCATAATACGCAGTATTTT

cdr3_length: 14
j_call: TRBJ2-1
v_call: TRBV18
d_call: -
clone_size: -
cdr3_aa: CASRLTGRTNEQFF
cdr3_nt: TGTGCCAGCCGGCTCACGGGTAGAACCAATGAGCAGTTCTTC

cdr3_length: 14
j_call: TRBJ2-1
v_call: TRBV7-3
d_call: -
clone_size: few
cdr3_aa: CASSFGSIYNEQFF
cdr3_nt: TGTGCCAGCAGCTTTGGCTCTATCTACAATGAGCAGTTCTTC

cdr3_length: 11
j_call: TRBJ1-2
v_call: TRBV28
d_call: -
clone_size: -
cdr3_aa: CASRSDYGYTF
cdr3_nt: TGTGCCAGCAGGTCCGACTATGGCTACACCTTC